This T cell receptor beta chain was captured by sequencing in a study of molecular identifiers for immune sequencing clone quantification. Study-level results: Highly expanded clone sizes could end up underestimated if a barcode were shared by identical TCR molecules.

This clonotype was counted ten times or more. Its antigen is not identified. TCRdb recomputed calls from the PCR reads with MiXCR, one row per CDR3 protein. The profile covers 37,000 or so distinct CDR3 sequences, with less than 20% appearing a single time and roughly 7.1% taken by the ten largest. V was pared by 6 bases and J by 0 bases, with 7 bases of the junction left unmatched. The V gene's germline CDR1 is MDHEN and CDR2 SYDVKM. This CDR3 region has 15 residues. The chain joins TRBV28 to TRBJ1-1, with 7 bases aligning to TRBD1. This receptor was taken from a human donor in good health. Some libraries in this study had Jurkat cell RNA spiked in. The sample consisted of naive CD8+ T cells from blood, with Jurkat cell RNA spiked in. As for subset: FACS-sorted CD8+CD4-CCR7+CD45RA+ naive T cells. This CDR3 reads CASRQTGTVNTEAFF. CDR3 DNA: TGTGCCAGCAGGCAAACCGGGACAGTGAACACTGAAGCTTTCTTT.